These 21 T cell receptor beta chains came from one sample sequenced in a study of post-analysis software for immune sequencing data. No cognate antigen is known for these TCRs. The study, taken as a whole, reports: Among 5 or 6 TRBV segments more frequent in patients than controls were TRBV5-6, TRBV5-1 and TRBV20-1.

Unique molecular identifiers featured in each of the TCR beta cDNA libraries. TCRdb re-analysed the PCR reads in MiXCR, keeping a single row per CDR3 protein. The data show around 440,000 distinct CDR3 sequences, 40% to 55% seen once. Sequencing was done on a sample of blood. The receptors originated from a girl aged 5-17 years with multiple sclerosis.

This chain joins TRBV4-2 and TRBJ1-4, with 10 positions matching TRBD1. The germline gives CDR1 LGHNA, CDR2 YNFKEQ. The CDR3 covers 15 residues. With V trimmed by 1 base and J by 7 bases, 3 bases remained unmatched. The CDR3 spells CASSQVTGGSEKLFF. In DNA form, the CDR3 reads TGTGCCAGCAGCCAAGTGACAGGGGGCAGTGAAAAACTGTTTTTT.

This chain connects TRBV6-6 to TRBJ2-5; D might be TRBD2 (6 bases). Trimming left V 4 bases short and J 2 bases short, with 17 bases between. Germline V gene lookup returns CDR1 MNHNY and CDR2 SVGAGI (reference sequence). This CDR3 has 16 amino acids. CDR3 sequence: CASSFLSGVSQETQYF. CDR3 coding DNA: TGTGCCAGCAGTTTTCTTTCGGGGGTTTCTCAAGAGACCCAGTACTTC.

The rearrangement joins TRBV28 to TRBJ2-7, with a weak D call TRBD2 (5 bases). The CDR3 sequence is 15 residues long. The V end was cut by 3 bases, the J end by 6 bases, with 18 bases between. Looked up from germline, CDR1 is MDHEN and CDR2 is SYDVKM. The CDR3 here is CASSLTRDRESEQYF. In DNA, the CDR3 is TGTGCCAGCAGTTTGACCCGGGATAGGGAATCCGAGCAGTACTTC. Complete variable domain (other parts from reference TRBV28 and TRBJ2-7): DVKVTQSSRYLVKRTGEKVFLECVQDMDHENMFWYRQDPGLGLRLIYFSYDVKMKEKGDIPEGYSVSREKKERFSLILESASTNQTSMYLCASSLTRDRESEQYFGPGTRLTVT.

This clonotype was seen many times. The rearrangement joins TRBV4-1 to TRBJ1-2; possible D gene TRBD1, 5 bases. This CDR3 spans 15 amino acids. Germline V gene data show CDR1 as MGHRA and CDR2 as YSYEKL. V lost 0 bases, J lost 2 bases, and 10 bases lay in between. CDR3 in amino acids: CASSQDGAVNYGYTF. CDR3 nucleotide sequence: TGCGCCAGCAGCCAAGATGGGGCAGTCAACTATGGCTACACCTTC.

The rearrangement joins TRBV5-1 to TRBJ2-1; no clear D gene. Germline V gene sequence: CDR1 SGHRS, CDR2 YFSETQ. V lost 0 bases, J lost 4 bases, and 8 bases lay in between. The CDR3 is 14 amino acids. CDR3: CASSLASRYNEQFF. CDR3 DNA: TGCGCCAGCAGCTTGGCTTCAAGATACAATGAGCAGTTCTTC.

This chain links TRBV6-5 with TRBJ1-5; D uncertain. Trimming removed 0 bases from V and 7 bases from J, with 13 bases in between. This CDR3 region has 15 residues. Germline CDR1 reads MNHEY; CDR2 reads SVGAGI. As DNA, the CDR3 is TGTGCCAGCAGTTACTCTCGGATACAACGACAGCCCCAGCATTTT. It yields the protein CASSYSRIQRQPQHF.

The rearrangement links TRBV20-1 to TRBJ2-7, with 8 bases aligning to TRBD2. CDR3 length: 15 residues. Germline V gene sequence: CDR1 DFQATT, CDR2 SNEGSKA (reference sequence). Trimming cost V 6 bases and J 7 bases; bases outside gene matches: 17. The CDR3 coding sequence is TGCAGTGCCACAAAGCGGGAGAGATTTTACAATGAGCAGTACTTC. It encodes CSATKRERFYNEQYF.

This chain connects TRBV20-1 to TRBJ2-7; D unresolved. This CDR3 is built from 12 residues. With 3 bases removed from V and 0 bases from J, the gap between germline ends came to 6 bases. Germline CDR1 reads DFQATT; CDR2 reads SNEGSKA (reference sequence). The CDR3 DNA reads as TGCAGTGCTAGTAAGAGCTCCTACGAGCAGTACTTC. It codes for CSASKSSYEQYF.

V and J are TRBV20-1 and TRBJ2-7, with 8 bases identical to TRBD2. The V gene end was trimmed by 3 bases and the J gene end by 4 bases; junction bases not matched to a gene: 14. The CDR3 runs to 16 residues. CDR1 DFQATT and CDR2 SNEGSKA come from the germline V gene (reference sequence). The CDR3 spells CSARMGRAGVIYEQYF. CDR3 bases: TGCAGTGCTAGGATGGGACGAGCGGGAGTCATTTACGAGCAGTACTTC.

This clonotype was found once. The chain links TRBV20-1 to TRBJ2-1; 12 nucleotides agree with TRBD2. The CDR3 runs to 19 residues. Trimming removed 1 base from V and 4 bases from J; junction bases left unmatched: 14. The germline gives CDR1 DFQATT, CDR2 SNEGSKA (reference sequence). CDR3: CSARGTGTSGRGGYNEQFF. DNA of the CDR3: TGCAGTGCTAGAGGTACCGGGACTAGCGGGCGCGGGGGTTACAATGAGCAGTTCTTC.

The rearrangement uses TRBV20-1 and TRBJ2-3; D is possibly TRBD2 (6 bases). Germline CDR1 DFQATT, CDR2 SNEGSKA (reference sequence). CDR3 length: 14 amino acids. The chain's CDR3 is CSLLTSPGTDTQYF. CDR3 sequence (DNA): TGCAGCCTCTTGACTAGTCCCGGCACAGATACGCAGTATTTT.

As to this clonotype: An end of the junction does not agree with germline; a read error may underlie this. The V call is TRBV27, the J call TRBJ1-2, with TRBD1 matching 9 bases. Germline CDR1 and CDR2: MNHEY and SMNVEV (reference sequence). There are 17 residues in the CDR3. The CDR3 sequence is CASREKGTGRSNYGHTF. The CDR3 DNA is TGTGCCAGCAGGGAAAAGGGGACAGGGCGGTCTAACTATGGCCACACCTTC.

The CDR3 is CSASGGLRSYEQYF. The CDR3 region has the DNA TGCAGTGCTAGTGGGGGACTTCGCTCCTACGAGCAGTACTTC. The J gene is TRBJ2-7, the V gene TRBV20-1; tentatively, D is TRBD2 (6 bases). The V gene lost 3 bases and the J gene lost 0 bases, with 12 bases spanning the gap. From germline, CDR1 is DFQATT and CDR2 SNEGSKA (reference sequence). The CDR3 spans 14 residues.

This sequence joins TRBV20-1 and TRBJ2-1, with D perhaps TRBD2 (5 bases). From germline, CDR1 is DFQATT and CDR2 SNEGSKA (reference sequence). V lost 6 bases and J lost 4, with 7 bases in between. CDR3 size: 11 residues. DNA for the CDR3: TGCAGTGCCGACTATTACAATGAGCAGTTCTTC. It yields the protein CSADYYNEQFF.

The genes are TRBV7-9 and TRBJ2-5, with D possibly matching TRBD1 (6 bases). Germline CDR1 SEHNR, CDR2 FQNEAQ (reference sequence). V was cut by 2 bases and J by 5 bases, with 18 bases left in between. The CDR3 contains 16 residues. CDR3 protein: CASSLQVGQGMETQYF. The CDR3 region has the DNA TGTGCCAGCAGCTTACAAGTCGGGCAGGGGATGGAGACCCAGTACTTC.

J is TRBJ2-5 and V is TRBV25-1, with TRBD2 matching 14 bases. J lost 7 bases, V lost 3 bases, and 10 bases had no gene match. This CDR3 region has 17 residues. CDR1 and CDR2 (germline): MGHDK, SYGVNS. The CDR3: CASSDSRLAGGTGTQYF. CDR3 nucleotides: TGTGCCAGCAGTGATTCACGACTAGCGGGAGGGACGGGGACCCAGTACTTC.

The chain employs TRBV18 and TRBJ2-1, with unresolved D. The DNA end lines up better with TRBJ2-7; the J call may be wrong. This CDR3 region has 15 residues. The germline V gene encodes CDR1 KGHSH and CDR2 LQKENI. The CDR3 loop reads CASSPQGSVTYEQYF. CDR3 nucleotides: TGTGCCAGCTCACCTCAAGGGTCGGTAACCTACGAGCAGTACTTC.

The chain has TRBV11-2 and TRBJ2-3; 11 bases match TRBD2. The germline gives CDR1 SGHAT, CDR2 FQNNGV. The CDR3 sequence is 18 residues long. The V and J ends lost 2 bases and 0 bases, in that order; junction bases with no gene match: 7. This chain's CDR3 is CASSLKTGTSGSTDTQYF. The DNA of the CDR3 is TGTGCCAGCAGCTTAAAAACCGGGACTAGCGGTAGCACAGATACGCAGTATTTT.

V usage is TRBV4-1 and J usage is TRBJ1-2; perhaps TRBD1 as D (5 bases). Trimming cost V 1 base and J 4 bases, with 13 bases left between them. The CDR3 sequence is 15 residues long. Germline CDR1 and CDR2: MGHRA and YSYEKL. The CDR3 reads CASSQAQETLYGYTF. CDR3 DNA sequence: TGCGCCAGCAGCCAAGCACAGGAAACCCTCTATGGCTACACCTTC.

This clonotype was observed a handful of times. J is TRBJ1-5 and V is TRBV28; the D gene is possibly TRBD1 (5 bases). The CDR3 consists of 16 residues. Per germline, CDR1 MDHEN and CDR2 SYDVKM. V shed 2 bases and J shed 4 bases, with 15 bases lying between them. The CDR3 coding sequence is TGTGCCAGCAGTTTAGTAAAAGGGGTCGCAAATCAGCCCCAGCATTTT. Translated, it gives CASSLVKGVANQPQHF.

The rearrangement links TRBV28 to TRBJ1-6; unclear D gene. V was cut by 7 bases and J by 4 bases, with 11 bases left in between. CDR1 MDHEN and CDR2 SYDVKM come from the germline V gene. The CDR3 has 14 residues. The CDR3: CASTRKPYNSPLHF. CDR3 bases: TGTGCCAGCACCCGAAAGCCATATAATTCACCCCTCCACTTT.